This TCR beta chain was obtained from a study of Graves' ophthalmopathy and Graves' hyperthyroidism. Study observations and caveats: Blood also carried most expanded thyroid clonotypes exceeding 0.001 frequency.

The CDR3 consists of 14 residues. The V end was cut by 4 bases, the J end by 7 bases, with 11 bases between. CDR1 is MNHNS and CDR2 is SASEGT in the germline V gene. Ophthalmopathy donors were characterized by moderate-to-severe activity, CAS of at least 3, NOSPECS of at least 4, and duration under 3 months. A volume of 10 ml of fresh peripheral blood supplied the PBMCs. Comments on this clonotype: Its cognate antigen is unknown. A single base separates this from a much larger clone, so it may be a read error.

The authors amplified TCR beta CDR3 regions, and they did so from RNA transcripts for repertoire sequencing. RT-PCR with HTBI primers came first, then second-round multiplex PCR. TCRdb redid the calling of the multiplex PCR reads with MiXCR, one entry per CDR3 protein. Here the sample spans 350,000 or so distinct CDR3 sequences, roughly a sixth being singletons. V gene TRBV6-1 combines with J gene TRBJ1-6; D is unresolved. The sequencing input was peripheral blood. This TCR was sampled from an adult man with Graves' ophthalmopathy. The CDR3 DNA sequence: TGTGCCAGCAGTGCAGGTTTATGGAATTCACCCCTCCACTTT. Translation: CASSAGLWNSPLHF.